Detailed here is one T cell receptor beta chain. Its antigen remains unidentified. This specimen belongs to a study of chemoradiotherapy in HPV16-positive cancers. Study-wide results and caveats: Non-HPV-specific T cells did not expand in tumors during treatment, whereas candidate HPV-specific clones and E7-related motifs did.

Profiled with immunoSEQ multiplex PCR; TCRdb holds only in-frame clones, not every one. The sample holds under 10,000 clones, about 89% seen once. The sequenced sample was blood, obtained from a patient who underwent chemoradiotherapy. This TCR was sampled from a human donor with HPV-associated anogenital cancer.

CDR3 sequence reads: CASSFWQVEYNEQFF. The CDR3 nucleotides are TGCGCCAGCAGCTTTTGGCAGGTCGAGTACAATGAGCAGTTCTTC. V and J are TRBV5-1 and TRBJ2-1; D unclear. Per the germline V gene, CDR1 is SGHRS and CDR2 is YFSETQ. The CDR3 is 15 amino acids. Trimming left V 2 bases short and J 4 bases short, with 13 bases between.